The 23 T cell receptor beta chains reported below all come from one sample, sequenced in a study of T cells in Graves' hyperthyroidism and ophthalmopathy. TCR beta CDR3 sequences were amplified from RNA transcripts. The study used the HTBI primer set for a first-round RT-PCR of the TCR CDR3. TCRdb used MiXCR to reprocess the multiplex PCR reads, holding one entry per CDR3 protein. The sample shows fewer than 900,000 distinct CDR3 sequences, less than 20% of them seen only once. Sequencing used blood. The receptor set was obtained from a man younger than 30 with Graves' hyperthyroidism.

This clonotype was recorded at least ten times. Here the CDR3 DNA reads TGTGCCAGCAGAAGACAGGAGGGCACTGAAGCTTTCTTT. This sequence encodes CASRRQEGTEAFF. This chain uses TRBV12-3 or TRBV12-4 with TRBJ1-1; the D gene is possibly TRBD1 (6 bases). The length of the CDR3 is 13 residues. Deletions cut 6 bases from V and 4 bases from J, with 12 bases between.

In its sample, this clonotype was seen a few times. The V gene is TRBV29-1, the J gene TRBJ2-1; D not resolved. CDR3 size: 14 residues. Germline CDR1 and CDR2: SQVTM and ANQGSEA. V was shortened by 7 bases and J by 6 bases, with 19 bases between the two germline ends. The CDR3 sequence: CSAEDWAPGNEQFF. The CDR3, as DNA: TGCAGCGCGGAAGACTGGGCCCCGGGCAATGAGCAGTTCTTC.

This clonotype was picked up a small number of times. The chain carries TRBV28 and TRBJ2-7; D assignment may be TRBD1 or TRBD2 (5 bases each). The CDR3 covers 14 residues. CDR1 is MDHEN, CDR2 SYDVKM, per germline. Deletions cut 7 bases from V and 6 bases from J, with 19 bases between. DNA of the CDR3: TGTGCCAGCACCTCCGGGGCGGTAAATCTCGAGCAGTACTTC. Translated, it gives CASTSGAVNLEQYF.

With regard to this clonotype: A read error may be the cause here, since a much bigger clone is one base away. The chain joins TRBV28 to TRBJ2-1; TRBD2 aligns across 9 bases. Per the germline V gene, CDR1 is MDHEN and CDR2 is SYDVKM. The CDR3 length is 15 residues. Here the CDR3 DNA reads TGTGCCAGCAGGGCCGGACTAGCGCTTTACAATGAGCGGTTCTTC. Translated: CASRAGLALYNERFF.

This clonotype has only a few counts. CDR3 residues: CASALTGVDTEAFF. In DNA, the CDR3 is TGTGCTAGTGCCCTGACAGGGGTGGACACTGAAGCTTTCTTT. This rearrangement joins TRBV12-5 to TRBJ1-1; 8 bases map to TRBD1. J was trimmed by 3 bases and V by 7 bases; bases with no gene match: 7. CDR3 length: 14 residues. The germline CDR1 and CDR2 sequences are LGHNT and FRNRAP. Full variable domain (outside the CDR3, taken from reference TRBV12-5 and TRBJ1-1): DARVTQTPRHKVTEMGQEVTMRCQPILGHNTVFWYRQTMMQGLELLAYFRNRAPLDDSGMPKDRFSAEMPDATLATLKIQPSEPRDSAVYFCASALTGVDTEAFFGQGTRLTVV.

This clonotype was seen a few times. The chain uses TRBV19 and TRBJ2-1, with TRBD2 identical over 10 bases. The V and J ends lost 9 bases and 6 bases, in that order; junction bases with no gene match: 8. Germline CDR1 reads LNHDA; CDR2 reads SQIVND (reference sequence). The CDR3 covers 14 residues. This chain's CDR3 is CASHLAGVFNEQFF. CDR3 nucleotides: TGTGCCAGCCACCTAGCGGGAGTTTTCAATGAGCAGTTCTTC.

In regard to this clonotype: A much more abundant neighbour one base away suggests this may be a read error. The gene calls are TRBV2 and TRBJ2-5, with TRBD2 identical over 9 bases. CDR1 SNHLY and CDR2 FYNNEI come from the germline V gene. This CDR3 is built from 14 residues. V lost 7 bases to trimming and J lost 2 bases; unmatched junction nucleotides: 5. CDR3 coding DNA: TGTGCCAGCAAGCCTAGCGGGATGCAAGAGACCCAGTACTTC. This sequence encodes CASKPSGMQETQYF.

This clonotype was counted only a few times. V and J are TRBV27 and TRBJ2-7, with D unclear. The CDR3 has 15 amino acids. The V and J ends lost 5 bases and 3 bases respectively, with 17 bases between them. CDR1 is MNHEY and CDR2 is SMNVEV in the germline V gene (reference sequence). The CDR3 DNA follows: TGTGCCAGCAGTAACTACCCCCTGGCGTACTACGAGCAGTACTTC. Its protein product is CASSNYPLAYYEQYF.

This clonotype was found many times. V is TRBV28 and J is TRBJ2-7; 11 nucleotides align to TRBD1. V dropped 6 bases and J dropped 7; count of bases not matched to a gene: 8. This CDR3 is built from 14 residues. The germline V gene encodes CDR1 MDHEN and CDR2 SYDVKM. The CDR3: CASRPGQGVREQYF. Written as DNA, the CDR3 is TGTGCCAGCAGGCCGGGACAGGGGGTCAGGGAGCAGTACTTC.

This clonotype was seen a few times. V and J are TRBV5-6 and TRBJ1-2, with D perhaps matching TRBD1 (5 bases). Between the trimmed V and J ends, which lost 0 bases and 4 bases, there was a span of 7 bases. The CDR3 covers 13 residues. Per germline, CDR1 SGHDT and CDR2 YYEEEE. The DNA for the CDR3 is TGTGCCAGCAGCTTGGTGGACACCTATGGCTACACCTTC. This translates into CASSLVDTYGYTF.

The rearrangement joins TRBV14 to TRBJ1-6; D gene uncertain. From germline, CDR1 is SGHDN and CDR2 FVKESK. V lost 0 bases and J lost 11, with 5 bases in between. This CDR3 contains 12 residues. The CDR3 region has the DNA TGTGCCAGCAGCCAAGAGTATACACCCCTCCACTTT. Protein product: CASSQEYTPLHF.

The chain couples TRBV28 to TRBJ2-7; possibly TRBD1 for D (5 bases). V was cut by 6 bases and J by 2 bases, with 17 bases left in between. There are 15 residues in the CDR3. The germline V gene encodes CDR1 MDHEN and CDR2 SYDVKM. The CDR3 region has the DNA TGTGCCAGCAGGGCATCATCAGGGCCGACCTACGAGCAGTACTTC. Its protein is CASRASSGPTYEQYF.

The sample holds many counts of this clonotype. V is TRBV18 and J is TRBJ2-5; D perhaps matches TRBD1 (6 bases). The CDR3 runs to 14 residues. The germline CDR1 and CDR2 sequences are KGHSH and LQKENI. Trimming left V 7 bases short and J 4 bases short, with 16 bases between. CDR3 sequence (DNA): TGTGCCAGCTTCCCGACAGGCACGGGAGAGACCCAGTACTTC. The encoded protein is CASFPTGTGETQYF.

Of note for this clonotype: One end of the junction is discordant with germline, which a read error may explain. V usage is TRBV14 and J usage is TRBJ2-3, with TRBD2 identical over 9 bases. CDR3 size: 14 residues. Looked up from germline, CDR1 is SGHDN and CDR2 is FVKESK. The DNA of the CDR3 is TGTGCCAGCAGCGGGGGGACTAGCAGAGATACGCAGTATTTT. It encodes CASSGGTSRDTQYF.

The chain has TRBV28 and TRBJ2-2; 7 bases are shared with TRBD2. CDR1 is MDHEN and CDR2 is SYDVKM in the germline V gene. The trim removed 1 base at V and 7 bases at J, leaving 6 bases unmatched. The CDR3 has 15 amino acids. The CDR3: CASSLSSLADGELFF. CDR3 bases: TGTGCCAGCAGTTTATCTAGCCTAGCGGACGGGGAGCTGTTTTTT.

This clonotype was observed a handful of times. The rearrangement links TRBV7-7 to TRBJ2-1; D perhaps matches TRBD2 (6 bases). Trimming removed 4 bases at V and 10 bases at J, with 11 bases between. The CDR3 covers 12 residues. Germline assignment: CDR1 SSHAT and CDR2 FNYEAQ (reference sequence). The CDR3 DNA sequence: TGTGCCAGCAGCTCCGAGGCGGGGGAGCAGTTCTTC. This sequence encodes CASSSEAGEQFF.

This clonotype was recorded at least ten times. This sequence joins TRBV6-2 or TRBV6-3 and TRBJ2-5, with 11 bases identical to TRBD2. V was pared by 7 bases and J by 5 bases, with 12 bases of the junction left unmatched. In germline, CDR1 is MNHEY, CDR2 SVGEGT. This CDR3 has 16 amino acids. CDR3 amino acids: CASNGKLAGVRETQYF. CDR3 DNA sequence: TGTGCCAGCAATGGGAAACTAGCGGGAGTGCGTGAGACCCAGTACTTC.

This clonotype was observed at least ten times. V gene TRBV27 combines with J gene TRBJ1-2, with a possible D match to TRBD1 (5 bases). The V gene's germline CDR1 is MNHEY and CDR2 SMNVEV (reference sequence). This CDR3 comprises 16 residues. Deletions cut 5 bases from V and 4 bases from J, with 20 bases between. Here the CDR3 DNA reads TGTGCCAGCAGTGATCGGGACCGGACTTACTTCTATGGCTACACCTTC. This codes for CASSDRDRTYFYGYTF.

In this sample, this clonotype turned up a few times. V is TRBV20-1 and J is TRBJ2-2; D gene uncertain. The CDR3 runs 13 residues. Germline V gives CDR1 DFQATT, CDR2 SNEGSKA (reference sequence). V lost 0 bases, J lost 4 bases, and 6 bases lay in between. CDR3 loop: CSARDLSTGELFF. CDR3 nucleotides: TGCAGTGCTAGAGATCTTAGCACCGGGGAGCTGTTTTTT.

The CDR3 reads CASSLFTAGGTEAFF. Here the CDR3 DNA reads TGTGCCAGCAGTTTGTTCACAGCCGGGGGCACTGAAGCTTTCTTT. This sequence joins TRBV28 and TRBJ1-1; TRBD1 might be the D (5 bases). Germline assignment: CDR1 MDHEN and CDR2 SYDVKM. Trimming pared 3 bases from V and 4 bases from J, leaving 15 bases between. CDR3 length: 15 amino acids.

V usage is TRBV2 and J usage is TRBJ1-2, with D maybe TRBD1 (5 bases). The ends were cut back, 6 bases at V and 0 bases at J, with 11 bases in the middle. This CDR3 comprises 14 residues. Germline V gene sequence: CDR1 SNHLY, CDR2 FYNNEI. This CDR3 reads CASSRETSNYGYTF. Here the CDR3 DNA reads TGTGCCAGCAGCAGGGAGACTTCTAACTATGGCTACACCTTC. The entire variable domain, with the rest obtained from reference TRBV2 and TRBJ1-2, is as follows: EPEVTQTPSHQVTQMGQEVILRCVPISNHLYFYWYRQILGQKVEFLVSFYNNEISEKSEIFDDQFSVERPDGSNFTLKIRSTKLEDSAMYFCASSRETSNYGYTFGSGTRLTVV.

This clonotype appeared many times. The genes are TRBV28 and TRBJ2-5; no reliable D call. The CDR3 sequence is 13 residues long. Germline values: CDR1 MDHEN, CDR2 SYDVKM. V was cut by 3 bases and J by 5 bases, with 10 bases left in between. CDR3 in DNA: TGTGCCAGCAGTTTTCTTACGCCCGAGACCCAGTACTTC. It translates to CASSFLTPETQYF.

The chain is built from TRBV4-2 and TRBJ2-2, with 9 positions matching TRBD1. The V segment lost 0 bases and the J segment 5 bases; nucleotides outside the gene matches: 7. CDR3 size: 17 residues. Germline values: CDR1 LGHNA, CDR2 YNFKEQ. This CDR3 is CASSQEGTGRNTGELFF. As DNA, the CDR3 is TGTGCCAGCAGCCAAGAAGGGACAGGGAGAAATACCGGGGAGCTGTTTTTT.